This T cell receptor beta chain was obtained from a study of T cells after yellow fever vaccination. With V trimmed by 3 bases and J by 1 base, 6 bases remained unmatched. The germline V gene encodes CDR1 SGHAT and CDR2 FQNNGV. The CDR3 loop spans 16 amino acids. TCRdb re-called the 5' RACE reads with MiXCR, one entry per CDR3 protein. The data show some 340,000 distinct CDR3 sequences, with around 10% seen just once and 3% to 3.5% held by the top ten. This clonotype has ten or more counts. The sequences come from CD4+ T cells sorted from PBMCs, collected 45 days after the yellow fever booster vaccination. The TCR was taken from a man between 18 and 29 years old who received the YFV17D yellow fever vaccine. This sequence joins TRBV11-2 and TRBJ2-3; TRBD1 aligns across 8 bases. Here the CDR3 DNA reads TGTGCCAGCAGCTTGTCAGGGGGCAGCGGCACAGATACGCAGTATTTT. Its protein product is CASSLSGGSGTDTQYF.